This TCR beta chain was sequenced during a study of blood T cell repertoires in COVID-19. This CDR3 region has 15 residues. Germline V CDR1 and CDR2: SGHRS, YFSETQ. The V end lost 0 bases, the J end lost 0 bases, and 8 bases lay between the germline ends. Only in-frame clones appear in the TCRdb table, and some are missing; sequencing was by immunoSEQ multiplex PCR. The data hold tens of thousands of clones, with about three quarters observed a single time. Sequences were obtained from peripheral blood. This TCR derives from a man between 50 and 59 years old with active or convalescent COVID-19. The gene calls are TRBV5-1 and TRBJ2-3, with D uncertain. CDR3 DNA sequence: TGCGCCAGCAGCTTGGTGGCCACCAGCACAGATACGCAGTATTTT. This gives the protein CASSLVATSTDTQYF.